Sequencing of this T cell receptor beta chain was carried out in a study of T cell responses to AZD1222 COVID-19 vaccine (dated by TCRdb to the early 2020s). Regarding the complete study: Because spike-specific TCR depth and breadth did not differ between the two schedules, AZD1222 recipients who got a second dose at roughly 4 weeks were pooled with those who got a second dose at roughly 12 weeks. A total of about 250 trial participants underwent TCR sequencing, of whom approximately 200 had received two doses of AZD1222 and roughly 26 had received two doses of the MenACWY control vaccine. Trial participants were enrolled into age subgroups of 18-55, 56-69 and 70-plus years, which contained about 150, 27 and 61 TCR-sequenced participants, respectively. General findings and caveats noted by the study authors: Participants were mostly white British, with more females than males. The authors suggested clonal diversity may have been underestimated. Because no day 14 peak-response samples were available, the repertoires could be characterized only after the peak T cell response. Conclusions about previously exposed vaccinees are limited, since just a handful of AZD1222 recipients were seropositive for SARS-CoV-2 at baseline. After two AZD1222 doses, spike-specific TCR breadth and depth were significantly higher than at day 0 and than in MenACWY recipients. The 56-69-year group was small, and its depth increase did not reach significance, likely because of low power. The vaccine-associated CD4 TCRs covered the entire spike protein, and the dominant responses fell in regions 160-218 and 743-854. Epitopes outside the regions mutated in the B.1.351 and B.1.1.7 variants were reportedly recognized by nearly half of the unique spike-specific TCRs.

Notes on this clone: Its antigen target is currently unknown. Base qualities are not at hand, and no much larger clone is one base apart.

The CDR3 regions of human TCRbeta chains were analyzed by immunosequencing. As for how the authors treated the data: TCRs in the repertoires were compared against a reference library of SARS-CoV-2-specific TCRs that had been generated with the MIRA antigen-specificity platform. Breadth was defined as the fraction of unique TCRs that were SARS-CoV-2-associated, and depth was defined as the fraction of total T cells that were SARS-CoV-2-associated. Using the MIRA data, every spike-specific TCR was mapped to the spike region that the TCR reacted to and assigned to either a CD4 or a CD8 class. Log10-transformed breadth and depth values were compared by one-way ANOVA with Sidak's multiple comparisons tests. Drawn from immuneACCESS, this table holds only the in-frame rearrangements with V and J called that TCRdb kept. Clones are partly lost; checked studies trace under half to an unresolved V gene and leave the rest unexplained. The V and J calls and the clone size are those of that table, but D and trimming were determined from the DNA. The sample records around 100,000 clones, over 85% of which are singletons. The ten largest clones take up approximately 2.2% of the sample.

The time point label, as the study defines it: baseline before first vaccination. Vaccinee samples came from UK trials COV001 and COV002, including a single-blind randomized controlled phase 2/3 trial of AZD1222 (ChAdOx1 nCoV-19) in healthy adults. Trial participant PBMC samples were collected at day 0 and day 28 after the second dose for TCRbeta chain sequencing. Including the terminal cysteine and phenylalanine, the CDR3 comprises 15 residues. Only the CDR3 portion is preserved as DNA: 45 bases, with reading frame beginning at the first base. Relative to germline, V is missing 2 bases and J is missing 4 bases, with 4 bases of the junction outside any gene match. Via the germline V gene (reference sequence), CDR1 is MNHEY and CDR2 SMNVEV.

In this chain, TRBV27 is recombined with TRBJ2-2; 7 central bases correspond to TRBD1. The sequencing here drew on peripheral blood, taken on day 0 of AZD1222 vaccination. The sequence was obtained from an adult in good health. The CDR3 region has the sequence CASSLTGVSTGELFF. The DNA sequence reads TGTGCCAGCAGTTTAACAGGGGTTAGCACCGGGGAGCTGTTTTTT.